This TCR beta chain was identified during a study of molecular identifiers for immune sequencing clone quantification. This CDR3 comprises 14 residues. The germline gives CDR1 SGHVS, CDR2 FNYEAQ. V lost 3 bases and J lost 9; bases outside the gene matches: 9. This clonotype came up once. Antigen unknown. A much more abundant neighbour one base away suggests this may be a read error. The authors built bulk TCR libraries by previously described methods with listed TCR primers. Each CDR3 protein gets one entry after TCRdb re-called the PCR reads with MiXCR. This table has about 640,000 distinct CDR3 sequences, 15% to 20% appearing once. Study-wide points: In naive cells, under 1% of molecules belonged to clones above 20 RNA copies, against over 99% in effector cells. The study reportedly detected spiked Jurkat TCR RNA from one cell among approximately 1 million naive cells.

V gene TRBV7-6 combines with J gene TRBJ2-7; 9 bases agree with TRBD1. The sequencing input was naive CD8+ T cells from blood, with Jurkat cell RNA spiked in. As for subset: FACS-sorted CD8+CD4-CCR7+CD45RA+ naive T cells. The sequence was obtained from a human donor in good health. Some libraries in this study had Jurkat cell RNA spiked in. The CDR3 DNA sequence: TGTGCCAGCAGCTTGGGACAGGGTCTGGACGGGCAGTACTTC. Translated, it gives CASSLGQGLDGQYF.